Listed below are T cell receptor beta chains from one sample, sequenced in a study of blood T cell repertoires in COVID-19. The protocol was immunoSEQ multiplex PCR, while the TCRdb copy is restricted to in-frame clones and leaves out a portion. The data contain about half a million clones, 70% to 90% of them singletons. Sequenced: peripheral blood. The source of these receptors is a human donor in a cohort sampled during active COVID-19. CDR3s include the opening cysteine and the closing phenylalanine or tryptophan.

j_call,v_call,cdr3_aa
TRBJ2-1,TRBV19,CASSAWGSGSYNEQFF
TRBJ2-7,TRBV6-5,CASRISGRYEQYF
TRBJ2-1,TRBV19,CASSIDQGRNEQFF
TRBJ2-5,TRBV3-1/TRBV3-2,CASSQGQATETQYF
TRBJ1-6,TRBV19,CASSIPLSGTRNSPLHF
TRBJ1-1,TRBV11-2,CASSLDREAFF
TRBJ1-5,TRBV28,CATVSGGTGGLSQPQHF
TRBJ1-2,TRBV28,CASSLRPGVYGYTF
TRBJ2-4,TRBV28,CASSLPGLADKNIQYF
TRBJ1-1,TRBV19,CASTNRRSTEAFF
TRBJ1-5,TRBV15,CATSREQGLQPQHF